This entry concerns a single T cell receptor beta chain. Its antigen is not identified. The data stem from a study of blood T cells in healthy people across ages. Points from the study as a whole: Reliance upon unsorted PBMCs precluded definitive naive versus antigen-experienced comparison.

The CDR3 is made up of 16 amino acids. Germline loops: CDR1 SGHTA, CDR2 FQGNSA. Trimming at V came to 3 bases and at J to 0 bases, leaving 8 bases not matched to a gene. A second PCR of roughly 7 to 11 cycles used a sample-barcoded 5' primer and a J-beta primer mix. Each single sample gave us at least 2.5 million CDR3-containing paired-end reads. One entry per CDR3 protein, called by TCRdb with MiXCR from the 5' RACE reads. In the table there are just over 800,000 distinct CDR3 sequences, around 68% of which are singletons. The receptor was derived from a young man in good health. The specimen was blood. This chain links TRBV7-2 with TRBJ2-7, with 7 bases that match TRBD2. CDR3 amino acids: CASSLGGIMSSYEQYF. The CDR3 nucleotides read TGTGCCAGCAGCTTGGGGGGGATTATGAGCTCCTACGAGCAGTACTTC. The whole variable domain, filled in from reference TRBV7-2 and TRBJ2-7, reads GAGVSQSPSNKVTEKGKDVELRCDPISGHTALYWYRQSLGQGLEFLIYFQGNSAPDKSGLPSDRFSAERTGGSVSTLTIQRTQQEDSAVYLCASSLGGIMSSYEQYFGPGTRLTVT.